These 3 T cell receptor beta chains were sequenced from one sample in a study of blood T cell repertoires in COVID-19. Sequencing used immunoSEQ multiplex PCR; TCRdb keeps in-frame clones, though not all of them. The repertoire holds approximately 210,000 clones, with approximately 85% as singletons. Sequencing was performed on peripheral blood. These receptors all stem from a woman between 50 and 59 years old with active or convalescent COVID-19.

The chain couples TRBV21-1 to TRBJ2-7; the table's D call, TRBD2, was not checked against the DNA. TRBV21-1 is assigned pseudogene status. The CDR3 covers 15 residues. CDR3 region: CASNPTEEPSYEQYV. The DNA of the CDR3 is TGTGCCAGCAACCCAACTGAGGAGCCCTCCTACGAGCAGTACGTC.

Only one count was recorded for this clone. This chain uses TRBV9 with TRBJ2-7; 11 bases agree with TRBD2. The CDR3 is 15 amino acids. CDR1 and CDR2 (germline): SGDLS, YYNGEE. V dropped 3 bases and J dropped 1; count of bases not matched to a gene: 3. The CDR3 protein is CASSAGTSGSYEQYV. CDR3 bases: TGTGCCAGCAGCGCCGGGACTAGCGGTTCCTACGAGCAGTACGTC.

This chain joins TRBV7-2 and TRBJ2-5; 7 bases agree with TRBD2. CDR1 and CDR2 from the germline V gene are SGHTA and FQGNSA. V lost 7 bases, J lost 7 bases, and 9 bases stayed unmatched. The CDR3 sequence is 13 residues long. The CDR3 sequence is CASTRAGPGTQYF. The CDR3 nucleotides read TGTGCCAGCACAAGAGCGGGGCCCGGGACCCAGTACTTC.